The 24 T cell receptor beta chains below come from one sample, sequenced in a study of T cell clonotyping in hematopoietic cell transplantation. Profiled with immunoSEQ multiplex PCR; TCRdb holds only in-frame clones, not every one. Here the sample spans more than 9,500 clones, 70% to 80% being singletons. The specimen comprised peripheral blood mononuclear cells, sampled 180 days after allogeneic stem cell transplant. The receptor set was obtained from a male patient aged 55-69 years who had an allogeneic stem cell transplant from an unrelated donor, so the T cells may come from the graft donor. Some clones in this sample may be carry-over from other donors' samples.

The chain carries TRBV19 and TRBJ1-3, with unresolved D. The CDR3 length is 16 residues. Germline lookup yields CDR1 LNHDA and CDR2 SQIVND (reference sequence). Trimming stripped 3 bases from V and 0 bases from J, with 12 bases between. CDR3 region: CASSIATRSSGNTIYF. The CDR3 nucleotides are TGTGCCAGTAGTATCGCGACCCGGAGCTCTGGAAACACCATATATTTT. The entire variable domain, with the rest obtained from reference TRBV19 and TRBJ1-3, is as follows: DGGITQSPKYLFRKEGQNVTLSCEQNLNHDAMYWYRQDPGQGLRLIYYSQIVNDFQKGDIAEGYSVSREKKESFPLTVTSAQKNPTAFYLCASSIATRSSGNTIYFGEGSWLTVV.

The CDR3 DNA follows: TGTGCCAGCAGTCCCTGGACAGGGGCTTTACATCAGCCCCAGCATTTT. It yields the protein CASSPWTGALHQPQHF. The V and J genes are TRBV28 and TRBJ1-5, with TRBD1 matching over 9 bases. This CDR3 is 16 amino acids long. Germline V lookup: CDR1 MDHEN, CDR2 SYDVKM. V trimming: 5 bases; J trimming: 5 bases; junction bases outside the gene matches: 10.

This chain connects TRBV7-6 to TRBJ2-3, with D possibly matching TRBD2 (6 bases). This CDR3 has 15 residues. Germline V gives CDR1 SGHVS, CDR2 FNYEAQ. V was pared by 5 bases and J by 1 base, with 13 bases between. CDR3 in amino acids: CASSPRSSGTDTQYF. Written as DNA, the CDR3 is TGTGCCAGCAGCCCTCGCTCTAGCGGCACAGATACGCAGTATTTT. Drawing the rest from reference TRBV7-6 and TRBJ2-3, the complete variable domain is GAGVSQSPRYKVTKRGQDVALRCDPISGHVSLYWYRQALGQGPEFLTYFNYEAQQDKSGLPNDRFSAERPEGSISTLTIQRTEQRDSAMYRCASSPRSSGTDTQYFGPGTRLTVL.

This clone was counted a single time. This rearrangement joins TRBV5-1 to TRBJ1-1; D remains ambiguous. V was cut by 0 bases and J by 0 bases, with 9 bases left in between. CDR3 length equals 15 residues. Germline values: CDR1 SGHRS, CDR2 YFSETQ. The CDR3, as DNA: TGCGCCAGCAGCTTGGTCCGGCCTCTGAACACTGAAGCTTTCTTT. Amino acids: CASSLVRPLNTEAFF.

The table lists this clone with a count of one. V gene TRBV30 combines with J gene TRBJ1-1; D is ambiguous. Trimming shortened V by 2 bases and J by 6 bases, and 7 bases separated the two germline ends. Germline lookup yields CDR1 GTSNPN and CDR2 SVGIG (reference sequence). The CDR3 length is 11 residues. CDR3 residues: CAWSRTSEAFF. CDR3 DNA: TGTGCCTGGAGTAGGACCTCTGAAGCTTTCTTT.

This chain connects TRBV15 to TRBJ2-2; unclear D gene. The V and J ends lost 0 bases and 5 bases respectively, with 4 bases between them. CDR3 size: 13 residues. Germline V gene lookup returns CDR1 LNHNV and CDR2 YYDKDF (reference sequence). The CDR3 nucleotides read TGTGCCACCAGCAGAGATAGAACCGGGGAGCTGTTTTTT. As protein: CATSRDRTGELFF.

J is TRBJ1-4 and V is TRBV5-6; D is perhaps TRBD1 (6 bases). Trimming cost V 5 bases and J 7 bases, with 15 bases left between them. Germline-derived CDR1 and CDR2 are SGHDT and YYEEEE. This CDR3 comprises 14 residues. This CDR3 is CASSLRARGEKLFF. The CDR3 DNA is TGTGCCAGCAGTCTTAGGGCCAGGGGTGAAAAACTGTTTTTT.

The CDR3 is CASSEGRNNQPQHF. As DNA, the CDR3 is TGTGCCAGCAGTGAGGGACGGAACAATCAGCCCCAGCATTTT. The chain is built from TRBV2 and TRBJ1-5, with D possibly TRBD1 on 5 matching bases. Between the trimmed V and J ends, which lost 3 bases and 3 bases, there was a span of 9 bases. The CDR3 spans 14 residues. In germline, CDR1 is SNHLY, CDR2 FYNNEI.

This clone was detected once. The V gene is TRBV19, the J gene TRBJ2-1; 8 bases are a match to TRBD2. Germline V lookup: CDR1 LNHDA, CDR2 SQIVND (reference sequence). This CDR3 is built from 15 residues. V dropped 3 bases and J dropped 8; count of bases not matched to a gene: 9. The CDR3 here is CASSMTGGPMDEQFF. DNA of the CDR3: TGTGCCAGTAGTATGACGGGGGGGCCGATGGATGAGCAGTTCTTC.

The chain employs TRBV7-9 and TRBJ1-2; D gene unclear. V lost 2 bases and J lost 4, with 8 bases in between. Germline assignment: CDR1 SEHNR and CDR2 FQNEAQ (reference sequence). This CDR3 comprises 13 residues. The CDR3 DNA follows: TGTGCCAGCAGCTTACCAAATGGCTATGGCTACACCTTC. Translation: CASSLPNGYGYTF.

The chain uses TRBV4-1 and TRBJ2-5; maybe TRBD2 (6 bases). Trimming shortened V by 4 bases and J by 1 base, and 16 bases separated the two germline ends. Germline V lookup: CDR1 MGHRA, CDR2 YSYEKL. The CDR3 is made up of 16 amino acids. CDR3 loop: CASSPGYSGFQETQYF. In DNA, the CDR3 is TGCGCCAGCAGCCCCGGGTATAGCGGCTTCCAAGAGACCCAGTACTTC.

The chain joins TRBV20-1 to TRBJ2-3; D gene unclear. The CDR3 is 11 residues long. Germline V gives CDR1 DFQATT, CDR2 SNEGSKA (reference sequence). Trimming took off 7 bases at V and 6 bases at J, with 11 bases between the two ends. CDR3 in DNA: TGCAGTGGACAAGTAGGGGATACGCAGTATTTT. Protein sequence: CSGQVGDTQYF.

Judged by abundance, this clone is medium-sized (0.01 to 0.1%). The V gene is TRBV30, the J gene TRBJ2-7; unclear D gene. The CDR3 contains 11 residues. The germline V and J ends were trimmed by 3 bases and 6 bases, with 9 bases remaining between them. In germline, CDR1 is GTSNPN, CDR2 SVGIG (reference sequence). The CDR3 loop reads CAWRPGGEQYF. Here the CDR3 DNA reads TGTGCCTGGAGGCCCGGCGGCGAGCAGTACTTC.

The CDR3 loop is CAISELASGSYEQYF. In DNA form, the CDR3 reads TGTGCCATCAGTGAGTTGGCTAGCGGGAGCTACGAGCAGTACTTC. This chain links TRBV10-3 with TRBJ2-7; 10 bases line up with TRBD2. Per germline, CDR1 ENHRY and CDR2 SYGVKD. CDR3 length equals 15 residues. V dropped 1 base and J dropped 3; count of bases not matched to a gene: 3.

V gene TRBV6-4 combines with J gene TRBJ2-1; D remains unclear. V gave up 0 bases and J gave up 7 bases, with 13 bases separating them. The CDR3 covers 15 residues. CDR1 is MRHNA, CDR2 SNTAGT, per germline. CDR3 region: CASSDSQSGGNEQFF. The CDR3 bases are TGTGCCAGCAGTGACTCCCAGTCAGGTGGGAATGAGCAGTTCTTC.

The chain carries TRBV30 and TRBJ2-7; D unresolved. The V end lost 5 bases, the J end lost 3 bases, and 11 bases lay between the germline ends. CDR1 is GTSNPN and CDR2 is SVGIG in the germline V gene (reference sequence). The CDR3 is made up of 12 amino acids. CDR3 region: CAWQDQFYEQYF. Written as DNA, the CDR3 is TGTGCCTGGCAAGACCAGTTCTACGAGCAGTACTTC.

This clone was picked up a small number of times. J is TRBJ2-2 and V is TRBV5-8; D is undetermined. V lost 7 bases to trimming and J lost 4 bases, with 8 bases between them. This CDR3 is built from 12 residues. Germline assignment: CDR1 SGHTS and CDR2 YDEGEE. The CDR3 spells CASGDFTGELFF. The CDR3 DNA reads TGTGCCAGCGGGGATTTCACCGGGGAGCTGTTTTTT.

The chain links TRBV6-5 to TRBJ1-2; 7 bases align to TRBD1. CDR1 is MNHEY and CDR2 is SVGAGI in the germline V gene. The CDR3 has 14 amino acids. Unmatched junction bases numbered 9, after V lost 5 bases and J lost 6 bases. The CDR3 loop is CASSPYSGGHGYTF. In DNA, the CDR3 is TGTGCCAGCAGTCCCTATTCAGGGGGGCATGGCTACACCTTC.

V is TRBV18 and J is TRBJ1-2, with D uncertain. V lost 3 bases to trimming and J lost 2 bases, with 10 bases between them. Per the germline V gene, CDR1 is KGHSH and CDR2 is LQKENI. CDR3 size: 14 residues. Written as DNA, the CDR3 is TGTGCCAGCTCACCGGAACAGCTCAACTATGGCTACACCTTC. Amino acid sequence: CASSPEQLNYGYTF.

The rearrangement links TRBV5-8 to TRBJ1-2; TRBD1 agrees at 7 bases. This CDR3 has 13 amino acids. Germline lookup yields CDR1 SGHTS and CDR2 YDEGEE. V trimming: 5 bases; J trimming: 6 bases; junction bases outside the gene matches: 7. The CDR3 coding sequence is TGTGCCAGCAGGCCGCGAGGGGGCCATGGCTACACCTTC. Its protein product is CASRPRGGHGYTF.

A few counts support this clone. The chain employs TRBV19 and TRBJ2-7, with a possible D match to TRBD1 (6 bases). V was cut by 5 bases and J by 3 bases, with 11 bases left in between. CDR3 length: 13 residues. CDR1 and CDR2 from the germline V gene are LNHDA and SQIVND (reference sequence). The CDR3 sequence is CASSGDTDYEQYF. DNA for the CDR3: TGTGCCAGTAGTGGGGACACTGACTACGAGCAGTACTTC.

V gene TRBV19 combines with J gene TRBJ1-1; D perhaps matches TRBD1 (5 bases). CDR3 length equals 12 residues. V lost 6 bases and J lost 7, with 12 bases in between. The germline V gene encodes CDR1 LNHDA and CDR2 SQIVND (reference sequence). CDR3 protein: CASRGEGHEAFF. CDR3 bases: TGTGCCAGTAGGGGGGAGGGCCATGAAGCTTTCTTT.

The rearrangement links TRBV28 to TRBJ2-7; D unresolved. V was trimmed by 2 bases and J by 2 bases, leaving 7 bases between them. This CDR3 is built from 13 residues. Germline V gene sequence: CDR1 MDHEN, CDR2 SYDVKM. In DNA, the CDR3 is TGTGCCAGCAGTTTAGTGCAGACCTACGAGCAGTACTTC. As protein: CASSLVQTYEQYF.

This clone has more than one count but fewer than ten. The V gene is TRBV5-1, the J gene TRBJ1-1; D call uncertain. V gave up 5 bases and J gave up 0 bases, with 8 bases separating them. Germline CDR1 and CDR2: SGHRS and YFSETQ. This CDR3 is 13 amino acids long. The CDR3: CASSDRMNTEAFF. CDR3 DNA: TGCGCCAGCAGTGATCGGATGAACACTGAAGCTTTCTTT.